Below, one TCR beta chain is given with its context. The antigen remains unidentified. Into every PCR, synthetic TCR analog templates were spiked. Here immunoSEQ multiplex PCR was the method, and the copy in TCRdb shows in-frame clones only, minus some. In the table there are 20,000 to 25,000 clones, about 90% of which are singletons. These data belong to a study of PD-L1 blockade in urothelial cancer. Across the whole study: Per blood sample, T cells had a median of approximately 150,000.

Each patient presented with locally advanced or metastatic urothelial carcinoma. There are 15 residues in the CDR3. Germline V lookup: CDR1 LNHDA, CDR2 SQIVND (reference sequence). The ends were cut back, 3 bases at V and 3 bases at J, with 15 bases in the middle. Study findings and constraints: TCR clonality was measured in pretreatment peripheral blood. Clonality below the median predicted better survival.

This material consisted of PBMCs, taken around atezolizumab (anti-PD-L1) treatment. This clonotype originated in a woman aged 60 to 75 with urothelial cancer. V is TRBV19 and J is TRBJ2-7; maybe TRBD1 (6 bases). CDR3 coding DNA: TGTGCCAGTAGTATTGCAGGGGTGGGTATCTACGAGCAGTACTTC. This sequence encodes CASSIAGVGIYEQYF.